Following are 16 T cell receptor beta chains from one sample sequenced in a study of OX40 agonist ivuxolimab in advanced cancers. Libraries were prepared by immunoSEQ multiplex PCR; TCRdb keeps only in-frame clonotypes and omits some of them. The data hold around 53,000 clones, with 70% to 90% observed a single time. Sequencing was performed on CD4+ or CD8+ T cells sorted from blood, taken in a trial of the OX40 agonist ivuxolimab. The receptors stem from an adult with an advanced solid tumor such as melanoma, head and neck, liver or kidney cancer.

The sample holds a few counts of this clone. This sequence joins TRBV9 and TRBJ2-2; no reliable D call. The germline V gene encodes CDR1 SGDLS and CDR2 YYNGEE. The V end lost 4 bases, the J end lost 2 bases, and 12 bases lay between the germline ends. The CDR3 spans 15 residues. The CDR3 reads CASSPGLINTGELFF. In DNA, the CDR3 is TGTGCCAGCAGCCCCGGGCTAATCAACACCGGGGAGCTGTTTTTT.

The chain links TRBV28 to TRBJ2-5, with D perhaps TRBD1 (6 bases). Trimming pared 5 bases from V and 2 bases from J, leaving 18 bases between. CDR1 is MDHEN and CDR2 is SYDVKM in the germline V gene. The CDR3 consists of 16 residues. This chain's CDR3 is CASSPPAGTQQETQYF. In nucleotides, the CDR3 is TGTGCCAGCAGTCCGCCCGCCGGGACACAACAAGAGACCCAGTACTTC.

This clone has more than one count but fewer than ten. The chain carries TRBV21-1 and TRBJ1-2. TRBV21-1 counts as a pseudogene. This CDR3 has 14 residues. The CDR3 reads CASRRGERRNGYTF. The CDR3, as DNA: TGTGCCAGCAGAAGGGGGGAGCGTAGGAATGGCTACACCTTC.

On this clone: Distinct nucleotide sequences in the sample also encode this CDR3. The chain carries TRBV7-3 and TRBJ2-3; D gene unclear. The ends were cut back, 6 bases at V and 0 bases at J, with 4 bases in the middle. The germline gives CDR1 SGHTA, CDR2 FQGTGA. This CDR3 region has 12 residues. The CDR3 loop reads CASSGSTDTQYF. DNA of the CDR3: TGTGCCAGCAGTGGAAGCACAGATACGCAGTATTTT.

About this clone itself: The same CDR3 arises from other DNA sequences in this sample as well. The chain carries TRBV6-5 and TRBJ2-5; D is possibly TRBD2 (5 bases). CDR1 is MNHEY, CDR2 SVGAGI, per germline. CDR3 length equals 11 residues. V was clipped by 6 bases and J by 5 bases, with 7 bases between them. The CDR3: CASRRGETQYF. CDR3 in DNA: TGTGCCAGCAGAAGAGGGGAGACCCAGTACTTC.

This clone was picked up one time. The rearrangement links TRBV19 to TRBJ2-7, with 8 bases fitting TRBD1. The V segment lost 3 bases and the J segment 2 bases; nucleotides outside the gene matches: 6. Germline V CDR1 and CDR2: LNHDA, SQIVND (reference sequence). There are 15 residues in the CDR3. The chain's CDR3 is CASSMKGRGPYEQYF. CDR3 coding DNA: TGTGCCAGTAGTATGAAGGGCAGGGGGCCCTACGAGCAGTACTTC.

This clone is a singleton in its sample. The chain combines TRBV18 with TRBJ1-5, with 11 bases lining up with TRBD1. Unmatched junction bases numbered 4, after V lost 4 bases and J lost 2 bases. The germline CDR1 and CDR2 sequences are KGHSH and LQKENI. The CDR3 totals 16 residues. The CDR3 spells CASSRGQGAGNQPQHF. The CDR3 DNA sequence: TGTGCCAGCTCACGAGGACAGGGGGCGGGCAATCAGCCCCAGCATTTT.

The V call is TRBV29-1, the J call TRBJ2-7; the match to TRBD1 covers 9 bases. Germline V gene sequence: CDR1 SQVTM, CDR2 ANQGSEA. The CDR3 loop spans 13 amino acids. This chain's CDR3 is CPDMGQDRGEQYF. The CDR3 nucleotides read TGCCCCGATATGGGGCAGGACAGGGGCGAGCAGTACTTC.

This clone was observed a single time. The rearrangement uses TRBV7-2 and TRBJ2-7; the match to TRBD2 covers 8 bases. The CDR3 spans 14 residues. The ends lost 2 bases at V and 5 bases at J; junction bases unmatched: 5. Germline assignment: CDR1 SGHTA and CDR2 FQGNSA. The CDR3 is CASSLSSGSHEQYF. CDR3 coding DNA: TGTGCCAGCAGCTTATCTAGCGGGTCCCACGAGCAGTACTTC.

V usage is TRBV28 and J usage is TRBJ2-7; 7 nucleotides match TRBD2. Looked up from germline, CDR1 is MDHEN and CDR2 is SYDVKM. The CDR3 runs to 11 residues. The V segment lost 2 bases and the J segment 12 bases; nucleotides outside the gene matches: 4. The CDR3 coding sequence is TGTGCCAGCAGTTTACCCGGGAGGTTGTACTTC. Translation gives CASSLPGRLYF.

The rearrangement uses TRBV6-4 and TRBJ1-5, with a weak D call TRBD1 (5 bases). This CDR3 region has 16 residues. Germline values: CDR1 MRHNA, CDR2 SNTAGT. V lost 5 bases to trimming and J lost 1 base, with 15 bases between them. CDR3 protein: CASSRLHGDSNQPQHF. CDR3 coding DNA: TGTGCCAGCAGTCGCCTGCACGGGGACAGCAATCAGCCCCAGCATTTT.

The CDR3 nucleotides read TGTGCCAGCAGCCGACAGCTGGGCTACGAGCAGTACTTC. This translates into CASSRQLGYEQYF. The gene calls are TRBV6-5 and TRBJ2-7, with D maybe TRBD1 (5 bases). The CDR3 totals 13 residues. CDR1 is MNHEY and CDR2 is SVGAGI in the germline V gene. Trimming cost V 6 bases and J 3 bases, with 12 bases left between them.

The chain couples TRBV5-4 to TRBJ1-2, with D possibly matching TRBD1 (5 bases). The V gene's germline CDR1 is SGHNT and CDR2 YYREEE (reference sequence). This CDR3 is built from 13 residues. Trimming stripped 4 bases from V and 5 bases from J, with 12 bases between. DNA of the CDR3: TGTGCCAGCAGCATCACCCCAGGGTATGGCTACACCTTC. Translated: CASSITPGYGYTF. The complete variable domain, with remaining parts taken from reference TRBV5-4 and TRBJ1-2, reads ETGVTQSPTHLIKTRGQQVTLRCSSQSGHNTVSWYQQALGQGPQFIFQYYREEENGRGNFPPRFSGLQFPNYSSELNVNALELDDSALYLCASSITPGYGYTFGSGTRLTVV.

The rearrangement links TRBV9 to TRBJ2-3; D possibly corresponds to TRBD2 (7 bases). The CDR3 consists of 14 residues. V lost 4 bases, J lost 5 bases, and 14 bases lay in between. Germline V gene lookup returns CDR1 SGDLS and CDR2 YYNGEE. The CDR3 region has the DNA TGTGCCAGCAGCCTAGGGGGGGCCGAAGATACGCAGTATTTT. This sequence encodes CASSLGGAEDTQYF.

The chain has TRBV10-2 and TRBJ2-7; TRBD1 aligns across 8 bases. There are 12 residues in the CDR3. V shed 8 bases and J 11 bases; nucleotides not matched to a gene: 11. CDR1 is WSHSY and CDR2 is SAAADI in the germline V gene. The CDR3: CASAELKGQEYF. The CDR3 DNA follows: TGCGCCAGCGCTGAGCTGAAGGGACAGGAGTACTTC.

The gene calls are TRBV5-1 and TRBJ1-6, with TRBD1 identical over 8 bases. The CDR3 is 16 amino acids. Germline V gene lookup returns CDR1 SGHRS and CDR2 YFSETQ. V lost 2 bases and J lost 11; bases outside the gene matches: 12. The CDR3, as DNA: TGCGCCAGCAGCTTTCGACAGGGGAGTGAATTGCCACCCCTCCACTTT. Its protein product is CASSFRQGSELPPLHF. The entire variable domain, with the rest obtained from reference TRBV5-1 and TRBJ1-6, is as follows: KAGVTQTPRYLIKTRGQQVTLSCSPISGHRSVSWYQQTPGQGLQFLFEYFSETQRNKGNFPGRFSGRQFSNSRSEMNVSTLELGDSALYLCASSFRQGSELPPLHFGNGTRLTVT.